This TCR beta chain stems from a study of spatial heterogeneity in lung cancer. Germline values: CDR1 ENHRY, CDR2 SYGVKD. The J segment lost 4 bases and the V segment lost 10 bases, leaving 12 bases of the junction unmatched. The CDR3 is made up of 14 amino acids. Each CDR3 protein gets one entry after TCRdb re-called the 5' RACE reads with MiXCR. The sample shows under 100,000 distinct CDR3 sequences, roughly 9.5% of them seen only once. Indicated time point: sample taken at primary tumor resection. No cell sorting; template was whole RNA from tumor, lung tissue or PBMC. The table lists this clonotype with many counts.

The origin of this receptor is a male donor with early-stage non-small cell lung cancer. The sequences come from PBMCs, collected at surgery. This chain connects TRBV10-3 to TRBJ2-5; 7 nucleotides agree with TRBD1. The CDR3 DNA is TGTGCCACCACAAGGGGACAGACGGGAGAGACCCAGTACTTC. Translating it yields CATTRGQTGETQYF.